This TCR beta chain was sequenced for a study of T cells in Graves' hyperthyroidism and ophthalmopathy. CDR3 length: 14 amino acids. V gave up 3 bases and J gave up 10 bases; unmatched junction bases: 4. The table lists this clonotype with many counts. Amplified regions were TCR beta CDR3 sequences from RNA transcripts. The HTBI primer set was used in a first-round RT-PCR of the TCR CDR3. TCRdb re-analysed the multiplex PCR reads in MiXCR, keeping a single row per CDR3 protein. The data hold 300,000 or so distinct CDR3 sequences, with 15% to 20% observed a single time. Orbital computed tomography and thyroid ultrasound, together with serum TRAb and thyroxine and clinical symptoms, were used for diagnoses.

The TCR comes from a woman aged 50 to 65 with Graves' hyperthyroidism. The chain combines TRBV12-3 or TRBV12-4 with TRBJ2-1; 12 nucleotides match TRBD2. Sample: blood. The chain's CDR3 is CASSFLGLAGEQFF. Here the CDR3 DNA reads TGTGCCAGCAGTTTTTTAGGACTAGCGGGAGAGCAGTTCTTC.